Listed here are 4 T cell receptor beta chains from one sample, sequenced in a study of CD8 T cells in Susac syndrome. Reverse transcription of roughly 0.45 to 1 ug RNA used random hexamers. MiXCR, applied by TCRdb to the immunoSEQ multiplex PCR reads, yields one record per CDR3 protein. This sample yields around 71,000 distinct CDR3 sequences, of which nearly 96% are seen a single time; 0.11% belongs to the top ten. The sample taken for sequencing was CD4+ T cells from PBMCs. These TCRs come from a human donor with multiple sclerosis.

The CDR3 loop reads CSARDGGGPHYEQYF. The DNA for the CDR3 is TGCAGTGCTAGGGACGGTGGGGGCCCCCACTACGAGCAGTACTTC. The chain has TRBV20-1 and TRBJ2-7; a possible D gene is TRBD1 (6 bases). The germline gives CDR1 DFQATT, CDR2 SNEGSKA (reference sequence). The CDR3 runs to 15 residues. Trimming stripped 3 bases from V and 3 bases from J, with 18 bases between.

This rearrangement joins TRBV7-8 to TRBJ2-7, with 12 bases identical to TRBD2. The junction had 8 bases not matched to a gene; V was cut back by 5 bases and J by 3 bases. The CDR3 has 16 amino acids. Germline values: CDR1 SGHVS, CDR2 FQNEAQ. CDR3 sequence: CASSRQPLAGGYEQYF. CDR3 bases: TGTGCCAGCAGCCGCCAGCCACTAGCGGGGGGCTACGAGCAGTACTTC.

The chain joins TRBV12-3 or TRBV12-4 to TRBJ2-2, with a possible D match to TRBD1 (6 bases). This CDR3 spans 15 amino acids. Trimming took off 7 bases at V and 7 bases at J, with 19 bases between the two ends. The CDR3 protein is CASNSRDTRGGELFF. The DNA for the CDR3 is TGTGCCAGCAATTCCCGGGACACTAGAGGCGGGGAGCTGTTTTTT.

J is TRBJ1-5 and V is TRBV12-3 or TRBV12-4; TRBD1 aligns across 7 bases. This CDR3 contains 15 residues. V lost 6 bases to trimming and J lost 2 bases; unmatched junction nucleotides: 7. CDR3 residues: CASSLRGVGNQPQHF. CDR3 nucleotides: TGTGCCAGCAGCCTCAGGGGGGTAGGCAATCAGCCCCAGCATTTT.